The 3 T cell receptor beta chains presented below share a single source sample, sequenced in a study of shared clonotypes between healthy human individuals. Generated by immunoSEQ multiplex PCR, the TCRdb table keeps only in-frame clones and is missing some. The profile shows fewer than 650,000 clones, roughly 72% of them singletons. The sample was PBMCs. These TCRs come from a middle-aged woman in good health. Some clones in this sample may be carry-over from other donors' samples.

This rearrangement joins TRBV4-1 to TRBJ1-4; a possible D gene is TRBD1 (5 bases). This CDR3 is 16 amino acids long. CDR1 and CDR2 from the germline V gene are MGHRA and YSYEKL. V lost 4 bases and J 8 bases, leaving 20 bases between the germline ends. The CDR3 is CASSLPGAGFGEKLFF. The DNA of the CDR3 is TGCGCCAGCAGCCTACCCGGGGCCGGGTTTGGAGAAAAACTGTTTTTT.

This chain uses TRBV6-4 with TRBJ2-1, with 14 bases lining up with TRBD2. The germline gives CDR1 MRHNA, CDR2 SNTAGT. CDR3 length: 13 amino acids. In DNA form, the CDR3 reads TGTCGCTCGGGACTAGCGGGAGACAATGAGCAGTTCTTC. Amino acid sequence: CRSGLAGDNEQFF.

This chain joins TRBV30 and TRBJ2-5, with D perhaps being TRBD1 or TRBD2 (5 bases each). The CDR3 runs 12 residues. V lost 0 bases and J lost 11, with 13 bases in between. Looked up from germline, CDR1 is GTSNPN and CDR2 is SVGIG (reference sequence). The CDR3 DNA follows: TGTGCCTGGAGTGTACGAGGGGTTGAGCAGTACTTC. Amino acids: CAWSVRGVEQYF.